These T cell receptor beta chains were read from a single sample in a study of cytomegalovirus exposure and HLA in healthy donors. TCRdb's table, derived via immunoSEQ multiplex PCR, lists solely in-frame clones and lacks some. The sample lists approximately 160,000 clones, approximately 77% seen once, with around 7% in the top ten. The sequenced material came from PBMCs. These receptors were obtained from a male donor in good health and CMV-seropositive. CDR3s include the opening cysteine and the closing phenylalanine or tryptophan. A D gene is named only where the DNA matches it firmly. Expanded clones are given a class, and other clones once, few, many or no size at all.

v_gene	d_gene	abundance	j_gene	CDR3nt	CDR3aa
TRBV27	-	-	TRBJ2-3	TGTGCCAGCAGTTTCTGGGGCGGTAGTAGCACAGATACGCAGTATTTT	CASSFWGGSSTDTQYF
TRBV5-1	-	-	TRBJ1-4	TGCGCCAGCAGCTTGAACCCGGGACACAACAAAGCAACTAATGAAAAACTGTTTTTT	CASSLNPGHNKATNEKLFF
TRBV11-3	TRBD2	-	TRBJ2-3	TGTGCCAGCAGCTTAGAGGGACTAGTGACAGATACGCAGTATTTT	CASSLEGLVTDTQYF
TRBV11-2	TRBD1	-	TRBJ2-2	TGTGCCAGCAGAACCCCGGGACAGGGGTCCCAGGGGGAGCTGTTTTTT	CASRTPGQGSQGELFF
TRBV7-8	-	-	TRBJ2-1	TGTGCCAGCAGCTACAGGGACTACATATACAATGAGCAGTTCTTC	CASSYRDYIYNEQFF
TRBV18	TRBD1	-	TRBJ2-5	TGTGCCAGCTCACCTTCGACAGGGTTAAGAGAGACCCAGTACTTC	CASSPSTGLRETQYF
TRBV4-1	-	-	TRBJ1-2	TGCGCCAGCAGCCAAGTAGCAGGGGACTATGGCTACACCTTC	CASSQVAGDYGYTF
TRBV9	TRBD2	-	TRBJ2-1	TGTGCCAGCAGCCTTAGCGGGGGGGCGTATGAGCAGTTCTTC	CASSLSGGAYEQFF
TRBV11-1	TRBD2	-	TRBJ2-3	TGTGCCAGCAGCCGACTAGCGGGGGCCACAGATACGCAGTATTTT	CASSRLAGATDTQYF
TRBV5-1	-	-	TRBJ2-1	TGCGCCAGCAGCTATGGCAGGGTCAGCTCCTACAATGAGCAGTTCTTC	CASSYGRVSSYNEQFF
TRBV19	-	-	TRBJ1-5	TGTGCCAGTAGTATGGGCGGGGGTGGCCACAATCAGCCCCAGCATTTT	CASSMGGGGHNQPQHF
TRBV5-6	-	-	TRBJ2-7	TGTGCCAGCAGCCGCTATGGGGCAGGGCTCTACGAGCAGTACTTC	CASSRYGAGLYEQYF
TRBV9	TRBD1	-	TRBJ1-1	TGTGCCAGCAGCGTAGACAGGGGGCTTCACACTGAAGCTTTCTTT	CASSVDRGLHTEAFF
TRBV6-1	TRBD1	-	TRBJ1-3	TGTGCCAGCATTTACGGACAGGGAGGAAACACCATATATTTT	CASIYGQGGNTIYF
TRBV11-2	-	-	TRBJ1-1	TGTGCCAGCAGCTCATACAGGGAAAGCATGAACACTGAAGCTTTCTTT	CASSSYRESMNTEAFF
TRBV5-1	-	-	TRBJ2-7	TGCGCCAGCAGCCGGCCTACAGGGACCTCCTACGAGCAGTACTTC	CASSRPTGTSYEQYF
TRBV2	TRBD1	-	TRBJ2-7	TGTGCCAGCAGTGAAGCGGCAGGGGGTTTCCACGAGCAGTACTTC	CASSEAAGGFHEQYF
TRBV10-3	TRBD1	-	TRBJ1-2	TGTGCCATCAGCGACCAACAGGGGCGATATGGCTACACCTTC	CAISDQQGRYGYTF
TRBV9	TRBD1	-	TRBJ2-7	TGTGCCAGCAGCGTAGCTACAGGGGGATTCGAGCAGTACTTC	CASSVATGGFEQYF
TRBV19	TRBD1	-	TRBJ1-5	TGTGCCAGTAATCCGGCTCGGACAGGAGCCCCAACCCTAAATCAGCCCCAGCATTTT	CASNPARTGAPTLNQPQHF
TRBV9	-	-	TRBJ1-2	TGTGCCAGCAGCAAGACAGACGCTTATGGCTACACCTTC	CASSKTDAYGYTF
TRBV5-1	TRBD1	-	TRBJ2-7	TGCGCCAGCAGCCACCGAACAGGGGAACTCTCTCGGGAGCAGTACTTC	CASSHRTGELSREQYF
TRBV2	TRBD1	-	TRBJ2-2	TGTGCCAGCAGCGCGACAGGGTGGAACACCGGGGAGCTGTTTTTT	CASSATGWNTGELFF
TRBV11-2	-	-	TRBJ2-5	TGTGCCAGCAGCTTTGGGACTCCCGCGGAGACCCAGTACTTC	CASSFGTPAETQYF
TRBV21-1	-	-	TRBJ1-6	TGTGCCAGCAGCAAAGTTCGTGTCACAGGGCGTTCACCCCTCCACTTT	CASSKVRVTGRSPLHF
TRBV5-6	TRBD1	few	TRBJ1-4	TGTGCCAGCAGCACATGGCTGGGGACAGGGAGGGAAAAACTGTTTTTT	CASSTWLGTGREKLFF
TRBV6-5	-	-	TRBJ2-7	TGTGCCAGCGGCTCCGATACACCTCCCTACGAGCAGTACTTC	CASGSDTPPYEQYF
TRBV7-2	-	once	TRBJ1-2	TGTGCCAGCAGCTTAACACAGAACTATGGCTACACCTTC	CASSLTQNYGYTF
TRBV7-3	-	-	TRBJ1-1	TGTGCCAGCAGCTTAAATCCCAGGACTGAAGCTTTCTTT	CASSLNPRTEAFF
TRBV2	-	-	TRBJ2-2	TGTGCCAGCGGGACTGGTCCTGGAGCGAACACCGGGGAGCTGTTTTTT	CASGTGPGANTGELFF
TRBV9	-	once	TRBJ2-6	TGTGCCAGCAGCGTAGTTAGCAGCTCTGGGGCCAACGTCCTGACTTTC	CASSVVSSSGANVLTF